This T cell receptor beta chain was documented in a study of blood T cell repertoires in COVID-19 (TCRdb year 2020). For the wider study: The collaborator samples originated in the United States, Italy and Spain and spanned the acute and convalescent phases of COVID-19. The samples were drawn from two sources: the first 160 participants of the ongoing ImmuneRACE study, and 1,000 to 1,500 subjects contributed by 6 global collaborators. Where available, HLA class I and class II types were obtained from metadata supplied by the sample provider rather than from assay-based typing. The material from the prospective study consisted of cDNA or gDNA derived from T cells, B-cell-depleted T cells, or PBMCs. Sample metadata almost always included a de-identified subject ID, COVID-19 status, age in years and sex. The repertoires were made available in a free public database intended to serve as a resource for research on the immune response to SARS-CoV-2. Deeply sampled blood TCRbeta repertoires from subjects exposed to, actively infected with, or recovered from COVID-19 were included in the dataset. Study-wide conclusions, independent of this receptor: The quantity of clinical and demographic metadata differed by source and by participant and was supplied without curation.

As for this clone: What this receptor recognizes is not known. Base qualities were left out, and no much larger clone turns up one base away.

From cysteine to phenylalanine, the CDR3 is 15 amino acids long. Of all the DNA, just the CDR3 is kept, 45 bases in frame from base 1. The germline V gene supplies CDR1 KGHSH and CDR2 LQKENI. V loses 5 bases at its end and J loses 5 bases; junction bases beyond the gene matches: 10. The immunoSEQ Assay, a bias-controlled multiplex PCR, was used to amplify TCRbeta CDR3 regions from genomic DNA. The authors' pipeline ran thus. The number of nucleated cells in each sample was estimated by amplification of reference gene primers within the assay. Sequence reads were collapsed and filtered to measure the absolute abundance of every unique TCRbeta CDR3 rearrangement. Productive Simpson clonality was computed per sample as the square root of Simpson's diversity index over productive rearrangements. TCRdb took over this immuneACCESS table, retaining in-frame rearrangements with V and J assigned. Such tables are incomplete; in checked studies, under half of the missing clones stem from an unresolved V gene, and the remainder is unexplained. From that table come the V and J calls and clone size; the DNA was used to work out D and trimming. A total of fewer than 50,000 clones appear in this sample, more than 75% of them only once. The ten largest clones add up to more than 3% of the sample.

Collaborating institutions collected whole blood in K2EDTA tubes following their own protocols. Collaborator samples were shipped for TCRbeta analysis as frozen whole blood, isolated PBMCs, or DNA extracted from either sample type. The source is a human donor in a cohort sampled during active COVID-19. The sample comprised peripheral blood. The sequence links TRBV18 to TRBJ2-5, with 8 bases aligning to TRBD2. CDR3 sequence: CASSGRRGGDETQYF. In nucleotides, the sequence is TGTGCCAGCTCAGGCAGACGGGGGGGTGACGAGACCCAGTACTTC.